The entry below describes one T cell receptor (beta chain). Its antigen is still unknown. This sample was taken from a study of shared clonotypes between healthy human individuals. Study context: There were three CD4 naive, three CD4 memory, two CD8 naive and one CD8 memory plates per donor.

Germline V CDR1 and CDR2: MNHEY, SMNVEV (reference sequence). V shed 7 bases, J shed 6 bases, and the junction held 7 bases outside the gene matches. The CDR3 totals 13 residues. TCRdb's table, derived via immunoSEQ multiplex PCR, lists solely in-frame clones and lacks some. The sample contains 550,000 to 800,000 clones, around 90% of which appear only once. Notes on the study in general: Of the naive CD4 clonotypes, around 5% were shared across a few donors.

The clonotype comes from a man aged 18 to 35 in good health. Some clones in this sample may be carry-over from other donors' samples. The chain has TRBV27 and TRBJ1-2, with TRBD1 matching over 8 bases. The specimen was memory CD8+ T cells from PBMCs. Subset in this sample: CD45RO+ cells pooled with CCR7-negative TemRA cells. The CDR3 DNA reads TGTGCCAGCACCCACACAGGGGGTGATGGCTACACCTTC. This translates into CASTHTGGDGYTF.